The sequence of this TCR beta chain was determined in a study of blood T cell repertoires in COVID-19. Sequencing was performed with immunoSEQ multiplex PCR; in TCRdb, only in-frame clones are kept and a portion is missing. Of about 480,000 clones in the sample, 85% to 90% were seen once. CDR1 and CDR2 (germline): MNHNS, SASEGT. The CDR3 spans 16 residues. Trimming shortened V by 4 bases and J by 0 bases, and 10 bases separated the two germline ends. The TCR originated in a woman aged 45 to 65 with COVID-19, enrolled during active disease. The sequencing input was peripheral blood. This chain uses TRBV6-1 with TRBJ2-6; no clear D. The CDR3 loop reads CASSVDIGSGANVLTF. Written as DNA, the CDR3 is TGTGCCAGCAGTGTAGACATTGGCTCTGGGGCCAACGTCCTGACTTTC.